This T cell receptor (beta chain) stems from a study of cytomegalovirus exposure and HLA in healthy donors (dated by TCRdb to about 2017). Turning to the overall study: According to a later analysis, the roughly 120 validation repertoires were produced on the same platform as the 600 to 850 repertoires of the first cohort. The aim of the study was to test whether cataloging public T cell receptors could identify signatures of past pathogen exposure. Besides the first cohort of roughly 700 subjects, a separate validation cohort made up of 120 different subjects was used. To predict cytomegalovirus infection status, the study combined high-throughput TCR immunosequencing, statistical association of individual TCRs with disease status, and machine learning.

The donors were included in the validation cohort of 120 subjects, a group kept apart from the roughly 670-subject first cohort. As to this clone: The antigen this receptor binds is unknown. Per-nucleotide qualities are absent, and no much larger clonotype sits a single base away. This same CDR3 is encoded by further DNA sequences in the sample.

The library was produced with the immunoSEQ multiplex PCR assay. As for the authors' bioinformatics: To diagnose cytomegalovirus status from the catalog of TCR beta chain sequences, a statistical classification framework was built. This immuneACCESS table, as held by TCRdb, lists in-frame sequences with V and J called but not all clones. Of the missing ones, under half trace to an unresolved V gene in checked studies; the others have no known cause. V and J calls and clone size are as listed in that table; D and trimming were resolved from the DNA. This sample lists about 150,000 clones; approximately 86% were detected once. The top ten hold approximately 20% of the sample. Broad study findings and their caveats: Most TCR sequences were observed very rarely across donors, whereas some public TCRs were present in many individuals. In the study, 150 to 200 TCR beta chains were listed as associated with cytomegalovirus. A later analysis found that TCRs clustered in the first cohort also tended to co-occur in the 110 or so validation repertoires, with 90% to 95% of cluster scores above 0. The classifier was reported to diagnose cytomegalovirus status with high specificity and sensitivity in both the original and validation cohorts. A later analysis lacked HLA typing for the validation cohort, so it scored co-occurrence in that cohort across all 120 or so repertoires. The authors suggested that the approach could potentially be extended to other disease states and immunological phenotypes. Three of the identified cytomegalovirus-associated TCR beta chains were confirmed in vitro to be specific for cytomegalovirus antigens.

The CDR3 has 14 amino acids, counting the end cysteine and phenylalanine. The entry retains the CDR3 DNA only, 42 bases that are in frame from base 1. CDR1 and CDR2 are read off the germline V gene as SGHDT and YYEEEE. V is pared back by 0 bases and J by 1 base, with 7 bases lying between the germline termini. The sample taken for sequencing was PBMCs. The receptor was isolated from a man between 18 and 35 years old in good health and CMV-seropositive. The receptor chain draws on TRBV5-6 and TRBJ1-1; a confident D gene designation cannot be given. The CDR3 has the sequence CASSLAGRNTEAFF. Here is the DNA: TGTGCCAGCAGCTTGGCGGGTAGGAACACTGAAGCTTTCTTT.